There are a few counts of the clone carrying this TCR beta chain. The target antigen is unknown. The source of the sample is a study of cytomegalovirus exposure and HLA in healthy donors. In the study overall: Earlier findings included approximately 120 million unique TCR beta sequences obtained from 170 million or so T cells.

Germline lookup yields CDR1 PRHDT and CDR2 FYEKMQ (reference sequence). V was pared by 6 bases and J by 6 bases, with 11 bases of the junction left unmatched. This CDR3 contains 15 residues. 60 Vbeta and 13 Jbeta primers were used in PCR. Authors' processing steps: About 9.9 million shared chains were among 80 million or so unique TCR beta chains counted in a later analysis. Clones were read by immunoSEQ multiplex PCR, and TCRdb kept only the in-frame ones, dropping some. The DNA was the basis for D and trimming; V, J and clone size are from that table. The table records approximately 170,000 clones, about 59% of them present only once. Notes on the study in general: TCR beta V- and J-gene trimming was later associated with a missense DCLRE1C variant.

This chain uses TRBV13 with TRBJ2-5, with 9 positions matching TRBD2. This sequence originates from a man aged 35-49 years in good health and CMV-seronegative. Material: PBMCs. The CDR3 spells CASSLYSGSMKTQYF. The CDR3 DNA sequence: TGTGCCAGCAGTTTATATAGCGGGAGTATGAAGACCCAGTACTTC.